The 5 T cell receptor beta chains listed next were all sequenced from one sample in a study of beta chain features in type 1 diabetes. Study observations and caveats: There was a moderate but significant shortening of TCRB CDR3s in all four CD4+ subsets of Type 1 diabetes patients.

These receptors are not linked to any known antigen. Expressed TCRB transcripts got sequenced, as all isolated RNA was reverse transcribed. Profiled with immunoSEQ multiplex PCR; TCRdb holds only in-frame clones, not every one. Among some 160,000 clones listed, approximately 8.8% were seen once. The sample was central memory CD4+ T cells from blood. These receptors all come from a woman aged 25-40 years with type 1 diabetes.

The chain couples TRBV29-1 to TRBJ2-3, with TRBD2 matching 8 bases. This CDR3 has 13 residues. The V segment lost 7 bases and the J segment 1 base; nucleotides outside the gene matches: 4. CDR1 and CDR2 from the germline V gene are SQVTM and ANQGSEA. The CDR3 DNA reads as TGCAGCGATGGACTAGCCCGCACAGATACGCAGTATTTT. Protein sequence: CSDGLARTDTQYF.

V gene TRBV30 combines with J gene TRBJ2-1; D might be TRBD1 (5 bases). CDR1 is GTSNPN, CDR2 SVGIG, per germline (reference sequence). The V end lost 1 base, the J end lost 4 bases, and 11 bases lay between the germline ends. CDR3 length: 14 residues. CDR3 loop: CAWSGQGRYNEQFF. In nucleotides, the CDR3 is TGTGCCTGGAGTGGCCAGGGCCGATACAATGAGCAGTTCTTC.

V usage is TRBV7-6 and J usage is TRBJ2-1, with 12 positions matching TRBD2. After removal of 5 bases from V and 6 bases from J, the junction contained 11 bases not matched to a gene. This CDR3 comprises 17 residues. Germline V gives CDR1 SGHVS, CDR2 FNYEAQ. CDR3 in amino acids: CASSPRLAGDALNEQFF. CDR3 coding DNA: TGTGCCAGCAGCCCCAGACTAGCGGGAGATGCCCTCAATGAGCAGTTCTTC.

The table lists this clone with a few counts. The chain has TRBV5-1 and TRBJ1-2, with D tentatively TRBD1 (5 bases). The V gene's germline CDR1 is SGHRS and CDR2 YFSETQ. Trimming left V 3 bases short and J 12 bases short, with 15 bases between. This CDR3 has 12 amino acids. The CDR3 nucleotides read TGCGCCAGCAGCTCCGGGGCGGGGACGAACACCTTC. Protein product: CASSSGAGTNTF.

This clone came up a few times. J is TRBJ2-1 and V is TRBV2; TRBD2 agrees at 7 bases. V shed 3 bases and J 15 bases; nucleotides not matched to a gene: 11. Per the germline V gene, CDR1 is SNHLY and CDR2 is FYNNEI. CDR3 length equals 13 residues. In DNA form, the CDR3 reads TGTGCCAGCAGTGAGATTAATCAAGGCGGGAGGTTCTTC. Translating gives CASSEINQGGRFF.